This TCR beta chain was obtained from a study of blood T cell repertoires in COVID-19 (dated by TCRdb to 2020 to 2021). Study-wide context: Collaborator samples came from the United States, Italy and Spain and covered acute and convalescent phases of COVID-19. Sample metadata almost always included a de-identified subject ID, COVID-19 status, age in years and sex. The prospective study material was composed of cDNA or gDNA derived from T cells, B-cell-depleted T cells, or PBMCs. Deeply sampled blood TCRbeta repertoires from subjects exposed to, actively infected with, or recovered from COVID-19 were included in the dataset. Where available, HLA class I and class II types were obtained from metadata supplied by the sample provider rather than from assay-based typing. A freely available public database, intended as a resource for researchers studying the immune response to SARS-CoV-2, is where the repertoires were released. The samples were drawn from the first 160 participants of the ongoing ImmuneRACE study and from over a thousand subjects provided by 6 global collaborators. Beyond this particular receptor, the publication reports: Clinical and demographic metadata were provided uncurated, with the amount varying by source and participant.

The immunoSEQ Assay, a bias-controlled multiplex PCR, was used to amplify TCRbeta CDR3 regions from genomic DNA. The source study handled its data this way. The number of nucleated cells in each sample was estimated by amplification of reference gene primers within the assay. Sequence reads were collapsed and filtered to measure the absolute abundance of every unique TCRbeta CDR3 rearrangement. For each sample, productive Simpson clonality was calculated as the square root of Simpson's diversity index across productive rearrangements. TCRdb's version of the immuneACCESS table is confined to in-frame rearrangements and falls short of the full clone set. An unresolved V gene accounts for under half of the shortfall where checked; the remainder is of unknown origin. V and J calls and clone size are those listed in that table; D and trimming were worked out from the DNA. The sample includes roughly 250,000 clones, with under 85% observed a single time. The top ten hold under 4.5% of the sample.

Collaborating institutions collected whole blood in K2EDTA tubes following their own protocols. For TCRbeta analysis, collaborators shipped samples in one of three forms: frozen whole blood, isolated PBMCs, or DNA extracted from either of those sample types. A note on this clone: No cognate antigen has been identified for it. It has no much larger one-base neighbor in the sample; base qualities were not kept.

V was cut back by 1 base and J by 4 bases, leaving a gap of 25 bases between them. CDR1 LGHDT and CDR2 YNNKEL were looked up in the germline V gene (reference sequence). Reading from cysteine to phenylalanine, the CDR3 counts 19 amino acids. Of the read, only the CDR3 DNA is kept; its 57 bases are in frame from base 1. The rearranged segments are TRBV3-1 (or the pseudogene TRBV3-2) and TRBJ1-2, with the D gene uncertain. This clonotype was obtained from a middle-aged woman with active or convalescent COVID-19. The sequencing input was peripheral blood. At the DNA level, the sequence is TGTGCCAGCAGCCAAGTACTACTTACTTACAAGGAGGGTACCTATGGCTACACCTTC. This sequence encodes CASSQVLLTYKEGTYGYTF.